The 11 T cell receptor beta chains presented below share a single source sample, sequenced in a study of blood T cell repertoires in COVID-19. Sequencing was performed with immunoSEQ multiplex PCR; in TCRdb, only in-frame clones are kept and a portion is missing. The sample lists approximately 210,000 clones, just over 90% occurring once. Sequencing was done on a sample of peripheral blood. These receptor sequences come from a young man with acute or convalescent COVID-19.

The genes are TRBV30 and TRBJ2-4, with a weak D call TRBD2 (6 bases). Trimming removed 0 bases at V and 6 bases at J, with 12 bases between. This CDR3 contains 14 residues. Germline V CDR1 and CDR2: GTSNPN, SVGIG (reference sequence). This chain's CDR3 is CAWSVTNGGNIQYF. The DNA for the CDR3 is TGTGCCTGGAGTGTTACGAACGGGGGAAACATTCAGTACTTC.

The J gene is TRBJ1-5, the V gene TRBV6-4; D is unclear. CDR1 MRHNA and CDR2 SNTAGT come from the germline V gene. This CDR3 has 14 residues. V shed 6 bases and J shed 1 base, with 10 bases lying between them. Written as DNA, the CDR3 is TGTGCCAGCAGGAGTCCGGGAAGCAATCAGCCCCAGCATTTT. Amino acid sequence: CASRSPGSNQPQHF.

This chain links TRBV5-6 with TRBJ1-2; D is unclear. Germline assignment: CDR1 SGHDT and CDR2 YYEEEE. The CDR3 length is 15 residues. The V gene lost 0 bases and the J gene lost 0 bases, with 9 bases spanning the gap. This CDR3 is CASSLGVEANYGYTF. In DNA form, the CDR3 reads TGTGCCAGCAGCTTGGGTGTGGAGGCTAACTATGGCTACACCTTC.

This clone was detected a few times. The chain employs TRBV10-1 and TRBJ2-7; 7 bases are shared with TRBD2. In germline, CDR1 is WNHNN, CDR2 SYGVQD (reference sequence). Trimming took 9 bases from V and 5 from J; bases not matched to a gene: 7. This CDR3 comprises 12 residues. CDR3 loop: CARGERDDEQYF. CDR3 coding DNA: TGCGCCAGGGGGGAGCGGGACGACGAGCAGTACTTC.

This clone was recorded a few times. J is TRBJ2-2 and V is TRBV11-1, with 7 bases fitting TRBD1. V shed 5 bases, J shed 3 bases, and the junction held 6 bases outside the gene matches. The CDR3 has 15 amino acids. Germline V lookup: CDR1 SGHAT, CDR2 FQDESV (reference sequence). CDR3 region: CASSQPGQDTGELFF. For the CDR3, the DNA is TGTGCCAGCAGCCAACCTGGACAGGACACCGGGGAGCTGTTTTTT. The full variable domain, rest sourced from reference TRBV11-1 and TRBJ2-2, is EAEVAQSPRYKITEKSQAVAFWCDPISGHATLYWYRQILGQGPELLVQFQDESVVDDSQLPKDRFSAERLKGVDSTLKIQPAELGDSAMYLCASSQPGQDTGELFFGEGSRLTVL.

This clone occurred a few times. This rearrangement joins TRBV18 to TRBJ2-3; possible D gene TRBD1, 6 bases. Germline CDR1 is KGHSH and CDR2 is LQKENI. The V end lost 2 bases, the J end lost 6 bases, and 15 bases lay between the germline ends. The CDR3 spans 15 residues. The CDR3 DNA reads as TGTGCCAGCTCACCAGCACAGGGAGTGGGGGATACGCAGTATTTT. This codes for CASSPAQGVGDTQYF. The entire variable domain, with the rest obtained from reference TRBV18 and TRBJ2-3, is as follows: NAGVMQNPRHLVRRRGQEARLRCSPMKGHSHVYWYRQLPEEGLKFMVYLQKENIIDESGMPKERFSAEFPKEGPSILRIQQVVRGDSAAYFCASSPAQGVGDTQYFGPGTRLTVL.

The chain has TRBV29-1 and TRBJ2-1; D possibly corresponds to TRBD2 (6 bases). The CDR3 covers 14 residues. Trimming removed 4 bases from V and 2 bases from J, with 12 bases in between. The germline V gene encodes CDR1 SQVTM and CDR2 ANQGSEA. The CDR3 DNA sequence: TGCAGCGTTGGTTTAACGGGGGCCTACAATGAGCAGTTCTTC. Its translation: CSVGLTGAYNEQFF.

The chain couples TRBV24-1 to TRBJ2-1; 9 bases line up with TRBD2. The V gene end was trimmed by 4 bases and the J gene end by 3 bases; junction bases not matched to a gene: 9. Germline-derived CDR1 and CDR2 are KGHDR and SFDVKD. The CDR3 is 17 amino acids. The CDR3 nucleotides read TGTGCCACCAGTGACCCCCATCTAGCGGGATTCTACAATGAGCAGTTCTTC. Its protein is CATSDPHLAGFYNEQFF.

The chain combines TRBV28 with TRBJ1-3; D is unresolved. CDR1 MDHEN and CDR2 SYDVKM come from the germline V gene. The CDR3 contains 14 residues. Trimming removed 6 bases from V and 4 bases from J, with 13 bases in between. CDR3: CASRTAAWGNTIYF. CDR3 coding DNA: TGTGCCAGCAGAACCGCGGCCTGGGGAAACACCATATATTTT.

The chain joins TRBV29-1 to TRBJ2-4; 10 nucleotides agree with TRBD1. After removal of 7 bases from V and 6 bases from J, the junction contained 9 bases not matched to a gene. Looked up from germline, CDR1 is SQVTM and CDR2 is ANQGSEA. This CDR3 spans 14 amino acids. The CDR3, as DNA: TGCAGCGCAAAACGTGGGACAGGGGCAAACATTCAGTACTTC. As protein: CSAKRGTGANIQYF.

This clone was detected only once. The chain is built from TRBV5-1 and TRBJ1-6; D possibly corresponds to TRBD1 (6 bases). The CDR3 totals 16 residues. The germline gives CDR1 SGHRS, CDR2 YFSETQ. Between the trimmed V and J ends, which lost 3 bases and 9 bases, there was a span of 19 bases. CDR3: CASSWGLQGGGSPLHF. CDR3 DNA: TGCGCCAGCAGCTGGGGCCTACAGGGAGGGGGTTCACCCCTCCACTTT.